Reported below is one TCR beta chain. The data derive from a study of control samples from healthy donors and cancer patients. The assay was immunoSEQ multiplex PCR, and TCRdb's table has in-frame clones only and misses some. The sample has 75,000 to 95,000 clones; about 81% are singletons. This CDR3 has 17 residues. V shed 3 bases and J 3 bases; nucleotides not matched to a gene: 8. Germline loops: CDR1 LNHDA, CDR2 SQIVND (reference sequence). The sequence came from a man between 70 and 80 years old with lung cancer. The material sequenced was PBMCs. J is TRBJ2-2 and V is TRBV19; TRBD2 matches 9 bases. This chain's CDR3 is CASSISAGGPDTGELFF. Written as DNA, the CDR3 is TGTGCCAGTAGTATCAGTGCGGGGGGGCCGGACACCGGGGAGCTGTTTTTT. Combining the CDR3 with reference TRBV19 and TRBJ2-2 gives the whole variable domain DGGITQSPKYLFRKEGQNVTLSCEQNLNHDAMYWYRQDPGQGLRLIYYSQIVNDFQKGDIAEGYSVSREKKESFPLTVTSAQKNPTAFYLCASSISAGGPDTGELFFGEGSRLTVL.